The present T cell receptor beta chain was sequenced within a study of tumor and adjacent non-tumor tissue in lung cancer. About the study: Millions of productive TCRbeta reads were obtained per sample on average.

Study-level points and caveats: Compared with tumor, normal lung showed significantly lower TCR diversity. In normal lung, the top 100 clones were significantly more dominant than in tumor.

TCRbeta libraries were built with three rounds of nested PCR, modified from ARM-PCR. TCRdb analysed the multiplex PCR reads with MiXCR anew, one entry per CDR3 protein. This sample yields about 200,000 distinct CDR3 sequences, of which about two thirds are seen a single time; around 25% belongs to the top ten. RNA was extracted from bulk tissue without any cell sorting. Concerning this clonotype itself: No antigen is known for it. Sequence at one end of the junction differs from germline and may be a read error.

The CDR3 runs 13 residues. Per the germline V gene, CDR1 is DFQATT and CDR2 is SNEGSKA (reference sequence). Sequenced input: lung tumor tissue. This sequence joins TRBV20-1 and TRBJ1-1; D is uncertain. The receptor's source is a man in his sixties with non-small cell lung cancer. CDR3 region: CSARSRRRTAAFF. For the CDR3, the DNA is TGCAGTGCCAGATCACGTCGGAGGACTGCAGCTTTCTTT.